This T cell receptor beta chain was identified during a study of blood T cell repertoires in COVID-19. Background on the study: The United States, Italy and Spain provided the acute and convalescent COVID-19 samples. The cDNA or gDNA used as material had been derived from T cells, B-cell-depleted T cells, or PBMCs.

Only in-frame clones appear in the TCRdb table, and some are missing; sequencing was by immunoSEQ multiplex PCR. The sample has roughly 220,000 clones, about four fifths seen once. CDR1 MNHEY and CDR2 SVGAGI come from the germline V gene. Trimming at V came to 5 bases and at J to 4 bases, leaving 6 bases not matched to a gene. CDR3 length: 14 amino acids. The receptor's source is a woman aged 40 to 49 who had recovered from COVID-19. The specimen was PBMCs or T cells enriched from blood (not recorded which). This chain links TRBV6-5 with TRBJ1-1, with 8 bases lining up with TRBD1. The CDR3, as DNA: TGTGCCAGCAGTAACAGGGGGAGAGGCACTGAAGCTTTCTTT. Translation gives CASSNRGRGTEAFF.